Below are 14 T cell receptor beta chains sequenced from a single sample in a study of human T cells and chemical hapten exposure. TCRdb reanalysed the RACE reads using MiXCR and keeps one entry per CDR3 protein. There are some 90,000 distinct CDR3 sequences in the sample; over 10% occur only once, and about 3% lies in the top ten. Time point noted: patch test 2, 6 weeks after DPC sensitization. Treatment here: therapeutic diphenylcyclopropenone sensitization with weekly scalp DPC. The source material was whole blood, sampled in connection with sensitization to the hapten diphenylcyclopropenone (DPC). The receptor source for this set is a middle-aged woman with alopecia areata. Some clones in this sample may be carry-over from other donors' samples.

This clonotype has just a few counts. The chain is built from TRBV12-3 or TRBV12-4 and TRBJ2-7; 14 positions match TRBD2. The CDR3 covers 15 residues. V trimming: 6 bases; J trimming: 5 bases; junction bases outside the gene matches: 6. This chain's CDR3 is CASRIGLAGGNEQYF. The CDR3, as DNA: TGTGCCAGCAGGATCGGACTAGCGGGAGGTAACGAGCAGTACTTC.

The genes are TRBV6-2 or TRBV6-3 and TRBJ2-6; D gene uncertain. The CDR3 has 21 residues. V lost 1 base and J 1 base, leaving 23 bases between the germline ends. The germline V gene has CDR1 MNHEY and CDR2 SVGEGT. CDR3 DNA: TGTGCCAGCAGTTACTTCGGAACTACCGCCAAGGTCCCTTCTGGGGCCAACGTCCTGACTTTC. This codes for CASSYFGTTAKVPSGANVLTF.

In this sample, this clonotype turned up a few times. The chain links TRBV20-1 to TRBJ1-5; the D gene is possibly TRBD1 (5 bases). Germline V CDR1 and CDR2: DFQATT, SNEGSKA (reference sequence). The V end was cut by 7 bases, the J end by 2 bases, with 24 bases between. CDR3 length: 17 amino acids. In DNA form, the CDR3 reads TGCAGTGTTATAGTTAGGGGTGGAAAGGGTGGCAATCAGCCCCAGCATTTT. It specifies CSVIVRGGKGGNQPQHF.

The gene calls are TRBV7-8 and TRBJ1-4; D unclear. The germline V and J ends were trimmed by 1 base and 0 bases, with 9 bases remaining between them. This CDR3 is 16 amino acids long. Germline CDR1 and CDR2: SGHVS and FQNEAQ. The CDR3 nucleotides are TGTGCCAGCAGCTTAGTCGGAGGAACAACTAATGAAAAACTGTTTTTT. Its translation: CASSLVGGTTNEKLFF.

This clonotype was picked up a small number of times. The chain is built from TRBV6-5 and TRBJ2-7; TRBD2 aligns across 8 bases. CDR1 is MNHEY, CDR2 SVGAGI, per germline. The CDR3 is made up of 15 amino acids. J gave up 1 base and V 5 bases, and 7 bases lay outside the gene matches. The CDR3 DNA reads TGTGCCAGCAGTCCCGGGGGACTAGGTTCCTACGAGCAGTACTTC. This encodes CASSPGGLGSYEQYF.

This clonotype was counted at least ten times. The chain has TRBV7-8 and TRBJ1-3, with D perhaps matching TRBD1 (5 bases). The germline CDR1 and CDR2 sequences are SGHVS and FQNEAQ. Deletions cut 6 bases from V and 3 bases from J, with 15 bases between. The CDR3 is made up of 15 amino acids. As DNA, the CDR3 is TGTGCCAGCAGACCGACTGGGGCTGATGGAAACACCATATATTTT. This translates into CASRPTGADGNTIYF.

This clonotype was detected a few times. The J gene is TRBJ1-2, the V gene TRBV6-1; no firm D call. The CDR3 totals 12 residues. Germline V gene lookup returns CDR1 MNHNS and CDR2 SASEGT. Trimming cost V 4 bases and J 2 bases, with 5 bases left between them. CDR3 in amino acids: CASSGRNYGYTF. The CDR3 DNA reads TGTGCCAGCAGTGGCAGGAACTATGGCTACACCTTC.

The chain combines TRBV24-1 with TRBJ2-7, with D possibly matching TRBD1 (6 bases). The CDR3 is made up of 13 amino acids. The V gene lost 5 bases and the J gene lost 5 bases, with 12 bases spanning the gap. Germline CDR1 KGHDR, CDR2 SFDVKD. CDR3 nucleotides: TGTGCCACCAGTGGAACAGGGCCTAACGAGCAGTACTTC. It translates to CATSGTGPNEQYF.

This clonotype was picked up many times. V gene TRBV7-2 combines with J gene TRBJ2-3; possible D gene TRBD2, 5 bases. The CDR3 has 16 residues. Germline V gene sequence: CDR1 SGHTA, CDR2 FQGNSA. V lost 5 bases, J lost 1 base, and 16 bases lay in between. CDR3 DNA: TGTGCCAGCAGCATTGTTGGTGGACTTCGCACAGATACGCAGTATTTT. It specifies CASSIVGGLRTDTQYF. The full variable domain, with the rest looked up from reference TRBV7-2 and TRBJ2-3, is GAGVSQSPSNKVTEKGKDVELRCDPISGHTALYWYRQSLGQGLEFLIYFQGNSAPDKSGLPSDRFSAERTGGSVSTLTIQRTQQEDSAVYLCASSIVGGLRTDTQYFGPGTRLTVL.

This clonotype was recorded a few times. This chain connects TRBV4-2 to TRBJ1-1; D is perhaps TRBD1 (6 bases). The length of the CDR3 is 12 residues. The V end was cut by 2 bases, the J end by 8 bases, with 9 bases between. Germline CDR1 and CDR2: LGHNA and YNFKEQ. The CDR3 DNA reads TGTGCCAGCAGCCAAAACAGGGACGAAGCTTTCTTT. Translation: CASSQNRDEAFF.

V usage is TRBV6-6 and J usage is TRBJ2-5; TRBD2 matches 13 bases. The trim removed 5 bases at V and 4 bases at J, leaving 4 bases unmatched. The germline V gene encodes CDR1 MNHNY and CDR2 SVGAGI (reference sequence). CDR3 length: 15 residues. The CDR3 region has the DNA TGTGCCAGCAGTCGGACTAGCGGGGGCGGAGAGACCCAGTACTTC. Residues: CASSRTSGGGETQYF.

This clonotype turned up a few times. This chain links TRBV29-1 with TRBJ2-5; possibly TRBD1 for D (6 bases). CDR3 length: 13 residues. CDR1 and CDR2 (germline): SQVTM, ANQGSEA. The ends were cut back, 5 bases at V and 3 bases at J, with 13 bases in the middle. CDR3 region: CSVLRDTKETQYF. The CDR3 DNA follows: TGCAGCGTTCTCCGGGACACGAAAGAGACCCAGTACTTC.

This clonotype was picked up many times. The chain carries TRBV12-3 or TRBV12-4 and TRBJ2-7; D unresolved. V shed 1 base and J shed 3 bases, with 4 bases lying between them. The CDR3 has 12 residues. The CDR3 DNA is TGTGCCAGCAGTTTAGGGGACTACGAGCAGTACTTC. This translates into CASSLGDYEQYF.

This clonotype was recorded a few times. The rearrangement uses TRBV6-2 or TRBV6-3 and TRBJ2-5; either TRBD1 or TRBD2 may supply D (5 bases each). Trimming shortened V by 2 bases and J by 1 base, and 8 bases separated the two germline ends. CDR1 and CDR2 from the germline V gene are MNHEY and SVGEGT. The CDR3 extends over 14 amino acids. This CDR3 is CASSYGGGQETQYF. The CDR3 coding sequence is TGTGCCAGCAGTTACGGTGGGGGCCAAGAGACCCAGTACTTC.